These T cell receptor beta chains were read from a single sample in a study of blood T cell repertoires in COVID-19. Clones were read by immunoSEQ multiplex PCR, and TCRdb kept only the in-frame ones, dropping some. The sample comprises 350,000 to 500,000 clones, about 87% of which are singletons, and 0.8% to 1% rests with the top ten. Material: peripheral blood. All receptors come from a man aged 18 to 29 with COVID-19, enrolled during active disease. CDR3s include the opening cysteine and the closing phenylalanine or tryptophan. The order of the fields is J gene, V gene, CDR3 protein.

>TRBJ1-1|TRBV9
CASSAGQLNTEAFF
>TRBJ2-7|TRBV7-8
CASGVAGLNEQYF
>TRBJ2-7|TRBV2
CASSEASGRYEQYF
>TRBJ1-5|TRBV2
CASSEAPGTGGGPQHF
>TRBJ2-3|TRBV3-1/TRBV3-2
CASSPSGPITDTQYF
>TRBJ2-3|TRBV5-8
CASSSGLFTDTQYF
>TRBJ2-7|TRBV19
CASSLNRDQGYEQYF
>TRBJ1-1|TRBV2
CASSVNRQGYEAFF
>TRBJ2-2|TRBV6-5
CASRGPYTGELFF
>TRBJ2-3|TRBV20-1
CSASGASLGVDTQYF
>TRBJ1-2|TRBV5-1
CASMRTGGAYGYTF
>TRBJ2-2|TRBV29-1
CSVEARSEAGELFF
>TRBJ2-2|TRBV7-9
CATGGINTGELFF
>TRBJ2-7|TRBV11-2
CASSTTDGSSYEQYF
>TRBJ1-4|TRBV13
CASSRGLANEKLFF
>TRBJ2-7|TRBV6-5
CASSVGQGTSYEQYF
>TRBJ1-1|TRBV24-1
CATSAQGIEAFF
>TRBJ2-1|TRBV5-1
CASSTGTGTNEQFF
>TRBJ2-5|TRBV23-1
CATIRTIHETQYF
>TRBJ2-6|TRBV11-2
CASRPSGGANVLTF
>TRBJ2-7|TRBV2
CASGRAGALLEQYF
>TRBJ2-2|TRBV2
CASSARGTGELFF
>TRBJ2-1|TRBV7-2
CASSETSGKLFEQFF
>TRBJ2-5|TRBV10-3
CAISGGRLGKETQYF
>TRBJ1-5|TRBV12-3/TRBV12-4
CASSFQEGRPQHF
>TRBJ1-1|TRBV14
CASSQDRLLAFF
>TRBJ1-2|TRBV6-5
CASDDRAYGYTF